This TCR beta chain was found in a study of T cells in Graves' hyperthyroidism and ophthalmopathy. Study-level results: Model output signaled ophthalmopathy a median approximately 6.2 months ahead of onset. In blood, most of the thyroid clonotypes expanded above 0.001 were also present.

RNA transcripts served as the template for amplifying TCR beta CDR3 regions. The HTBI primer set served for first-round RT-PCR of the TCR CDR3. TCRdb called the multiplex PCR reads again in MiXCR, with one record for every CDR3 protein. The data show hundreds of thousands of distinct CDR3 sequences, 14% to 15% seen once. CDR3 length equals 14 residues. Trimming removed 0 bases at V and 3 bases at J, with 7 bases between. Germline V gene data show CDR1 as SGHRS and CDR2 as YFSETQ. This clonotype was counted at least ten times. Its antigen remains unknown. Exclusion followed for patients with uncontrolled infection, other autoimmune disease, pregnancy or lactation. Clinicians diagnosed patients from clinical symptoms, serum thyroxine and TRAb, thyroid ultrasound and orbital computed tomography.

The V and J genes are TRBV5-1 and TRBJ1-5; no reliable D call. The clonotype was recovered from a man younger than 35 with Graves' ophthalmopathy. The sample taken for sequencing was blood. Here the CDR3 reads CASSLGQINQPQHF. CDR3 DNA: TGCGCCAGCAGCTTGGGCCAGATCAATCAGCCCCAGCATTTT.